The source of this TCR beta chain is a study of technical replicates of blood from a few donors. Sequencing used immunoSEQ multiplex PCR; TCRdb keeps in-frame clones, though not all of them. The data contain tens of thousands of clones, 90% to 95% of them singletons. The V end was cut by 4 bases, the J end by 6 bases, with 15 bases between. This CDR3 comprises 14 residues. Germline V lookup: CDR1 SGDLS, CDR2 YYNGEE. The specimen sequenced was PBMCs. This receptor was taken from a human donor in good health. Some clones in this sample may be carry-over from other donors' samples. This chain uses TRBV9 with TRBJ2-3, with a possible D match to TRBD2 (7 bases). The CDR3 is CASSSGGRVDTQYF. In DNA, the CDR3 is TGTGCCAGCAGCTCGGGGGGCCGGGTGGATACGCAGTATTTT.